This entry lists 4 T cell receptor beta chains sequenced from one sample in a study of PD-L1 blockade in urothelial cancer. The table came from immunoSEQ multiplex PCR; TCRdb's copy has only in-frame clones and leaves some out. The sample consists of about 56,000 clones, over 75% of them appearing once. As to time point: pretreatment peripheral blood. This specimen consisted of PBMCs, obtained around atezolizumab (anti-PD-L1) treatment. The receptors shown here come from a man between 65 and 79 years old with urothelial cancer.

CDR3 coding DNA: TGTGCCAGCAGTATTACAGGAGACTACGAGCAGTACTTC. Its protein product is CASSITGDYEQYF. The chain combines TRBV27 with TRBJ2-7; TRBD1 might be the D (5 bases). The length of the CDR3 is 13 residues. V was clipped by 5 bases and J by 3 bases, with 11 bases between them. Germline V gives CDR1 MNHEY, CDR2 SMNVEV (reference sequence).

This clone was observed a handful of times. V is TRBV28 and J is TRBJ2-7, with 10 bases identical to TRBD2. This CDR3 has 14 amino acids. Losses at the gene ends were 6 bases for V and 6 bases for J; bases not matched to a gene: 8. The germline V gene encodes CDR1 MDHEN and CDR2 SYDVKM. Here the CDR3 reads CASSSGLAPLEQYF. CDR3 DNA: TGTGCCAGCAGCTCGGGACTAGCGCCCCTCGAGCAGTACTTC.

The genes are TRBV7-3 and TRBJ2-7; the match to TRBD1 covers 8 bases. This CDR3 spans 14 amino acids. With V trimmed by 5 bases and J by 2 bases, 5 bases remained unmatched. The germline V gene encodes CDR1 SGHTA and CDR2 FQGTGA. CDR3 sequence reads: CASSHGQGPYEQYF. In DNA, the CDR3 is TGTGCCAGCAGCCATGGACAGGGTCCCTACGAGCAGTACTTC.

This sequence joins TRBV30 and TRBJ2-7; 11 bases are a match to TRBD2. The CDR3 sequence is 14 residues long. The germline gives CDR1 GTSNPN, CDR2 SVGIG (reference sequence). V lost 5 bases, J lost 0 bases, and 3 bases stayed unmatched. This CDR3 is CAWPLAGVSYEQYF. As DNA, the CDR3 is TGTGCCTGGCCACTAGCGGGAGTCTCCTACGAGCAGTACTTC.